This is a list of T cell receptor beta chains from one sample in a study of human T cells and chemical hapten exposure. TCRdb recomputed calls from the RACE reads with MiXCR, one row per CDR3 protein. The sample lists around 300,000 distinct CDR3 sequences; approximately 5.8% were seen once. The source material was whole blood, sampled in connection with sensitization to the hapten diphenylcyclopropenone (DPC). The receptors were gathered from a woman between 18 and 30 years old with alopecia areata. Some clones in this sample may be carry-over from other donors' samples. Both conserved end residues are part of each CDR3. A D gene is named only where the DNA matches it firmly. Size tells how often a clone was seen (once, few, many) or the class of an expanded clone, and some rows leave it out.

TRBJ2-1 few TRBD1 TRBV29-1 TGCAGCGTTGAAGATCAGGGGGCAGTCTACAATGAGCAGTTCTTC CSVEDQGAVYNEQFF
TRBJ2-3 many TRBD2 TRBV4-2 TGTGCCAGCAGCCAAGGGCAGCGGGGGGGTCCAGATACGCAGTATTTT CASSQGQRGGPDTQYF
TRBJ1-6 NA NA TRBV9 TGTGCCAGCAGCGTAGATGTCAATTCACCCCTCCACTTT CASSVDVNSPLHF
TRBJ2-7 NA NA TRBV7-9 TGTGCCAGCAGCTTAGCGGTGACAGCATTCTACGAGCAGTACTTC CASSLAVTAFYEQYF
TRBJ2-7 few NA TRBV20-1 TGCAGTGCTAGAGCTCCTGCAGGGACTTGGACCTACGAGCAGTACTTC CSARAPAGTWTYEQYF
TRBJ2-1 many NA TRBV29-1 TGCAGCGGCCGGAAGGGAACAGACAATGAGCAGTTCTTC CSGRKGTDNEQFF
TRBJ2-7 many NA TRBV7-9 TGTGCCAGCAGCTTAGAAGGGGACAAGAAGCAGTACTTC CASSLEGDKKQYF
TRBJ1-2 many TRBD1 TRBV25-1 TGTGCCAGCAGTGCACGACAGGGAAGCTATGGCTACACCTTC CASSARQGSYGYTF
TRBJ1-5 many NA TRBV4-3 TGCGCCAGCAGCCAAGAGCAAGGGCATAGCAATCAGCCCCAGCATTTT CASSQEQGHSNQPQHF
TRBJ2-7 many NA TRBV12-3/TRBV12-4 TGTGCCAGCAGTTTAGATAACGCCGGCTCCTACGAGCAGTACTTC CASSLDNAGSYEQYF